A single T cell receptor beta chain is shown here with its context. The sample comes from a study of blood T cell repertoires in COVID-19. The repertoire was sequenced with immunoSEQ multiplex PCR; TCRdb's copy has only in-frame clones and lacks some. Among approximately 96,000 clones listed, over 90% were seen once. The CDR3 sequence is 13 residues long. Deletions cut 4 bases from V and 1 base from J, with 8 bases between. Germline CDR1 SGHRS, CDR2 YFSETQ. The clonotype comes from a human donor with active COVID-19. The donor label of this sample is uncertain. Sequenced input: peripheral blood. V is TRBV5-1 and J is TRBJ1-1; perhaps TRBD1 as D (5 bases). The CDR3 sequence is CASSVQGNTEAFF. In nucleotides, the CDR3 is TGCGCCAGCAGCGTCCAGGGGAACACTGAAGCTTTCTTT.